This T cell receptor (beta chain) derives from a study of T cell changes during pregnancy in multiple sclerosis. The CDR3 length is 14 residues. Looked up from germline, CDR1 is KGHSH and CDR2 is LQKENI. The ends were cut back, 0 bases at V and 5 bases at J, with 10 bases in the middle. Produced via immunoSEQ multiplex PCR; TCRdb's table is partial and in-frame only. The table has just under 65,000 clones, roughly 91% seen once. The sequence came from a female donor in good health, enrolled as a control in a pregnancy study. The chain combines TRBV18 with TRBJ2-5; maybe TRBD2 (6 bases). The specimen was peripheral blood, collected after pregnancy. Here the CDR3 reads CASSPPGGWETQYF. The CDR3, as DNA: TGTGCCAGCTCACCACCTGGAGGGTGGGAGACCCAGTACTTC.